The T cell receptor beta chain under discussion was sequenced for a study of cytomegalovirus exposure and HLA in healthy donors. The PCR had 60 Vbeta and 13 Jbeta primers. Assay used: immunoSEQ multiplex PCR; TCRdb lists only in-frame clones, some missing. Altogether some 140,000 clones are present, about 68% being singletons, with the ten largest covering around 2.3%. Concerning this clone itself: Its antigen is unknown. One end of the junction fails to match germline, which may point to a read error.

Study-wide results and caveats: Researchers reportedly found TCR beta sequences accurately predicted most subjects' HLA-A and HLA-B alleles. According to a later analysis, donors in an Asian-associated ancestry cluster reportedly had fewer N-insertions than the approximately 620-donor mean.

The CDR3 is 14 residues long. The germline gives CDR1 SEHNR, CDR2 FQNEAQ (reference sequence). The sample comprised PBMCs. This chain joins TRBV7-9 and TRBJ2-7; D may be TRBD1 (6 bases). The sequence came from a man under 40 in good health and CMV-seronegative. The CDR3 loop is CSSSSPQGNYEQYF. CDR3 nucleotide sequence: TGTTCCAGCAGTTCGCCACAGGGAAACTACGAGCAGTACTTC.